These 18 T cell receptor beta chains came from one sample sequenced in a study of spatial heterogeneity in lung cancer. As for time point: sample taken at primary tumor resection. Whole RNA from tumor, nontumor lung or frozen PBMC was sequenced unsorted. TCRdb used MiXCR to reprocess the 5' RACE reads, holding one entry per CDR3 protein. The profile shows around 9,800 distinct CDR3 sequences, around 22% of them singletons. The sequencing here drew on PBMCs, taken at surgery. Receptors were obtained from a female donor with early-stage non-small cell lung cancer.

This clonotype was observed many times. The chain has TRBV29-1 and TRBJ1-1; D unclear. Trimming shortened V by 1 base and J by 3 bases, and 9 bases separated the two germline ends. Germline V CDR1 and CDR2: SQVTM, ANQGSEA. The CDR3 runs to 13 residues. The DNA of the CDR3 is TGCAGCGTTGAAGTCCGGCGGGACACTGAAGCTTTCTTT. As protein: CSVEVRRDTEAFF. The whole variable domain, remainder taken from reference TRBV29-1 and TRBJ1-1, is SAVISQKPSRDICQRGTSLTIQCQVDSQVTMMFWYRQQPGQSLTLIATANQGSEATYESGFVIDKFPISRPNLTFSTLTVSNMSPEDSSIYLCSVEVRRDTEAFFGQGTRLTVV.

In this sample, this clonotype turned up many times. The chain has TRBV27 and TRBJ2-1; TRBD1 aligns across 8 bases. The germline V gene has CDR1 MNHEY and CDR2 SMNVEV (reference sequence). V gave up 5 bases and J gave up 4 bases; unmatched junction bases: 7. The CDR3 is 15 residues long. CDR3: CASSPQWTGYNEQFF. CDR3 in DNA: TGTGCCAGCAGTCCTCAATGGACAGGGTACAATGAGCAGTTCTTC.

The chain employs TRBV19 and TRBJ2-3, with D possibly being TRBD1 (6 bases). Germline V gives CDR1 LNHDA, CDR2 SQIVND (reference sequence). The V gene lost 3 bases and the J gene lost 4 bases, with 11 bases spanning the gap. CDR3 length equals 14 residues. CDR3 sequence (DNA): TGTGCCAGTAGTATGGGGGCGGATCCAGATACGCAGTATTTT. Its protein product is CASSMGADPDTQYF. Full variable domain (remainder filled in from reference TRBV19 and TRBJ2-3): DGGITQSPKYLFRKEGQNVTLSCEQNLNHDAMYWYRQDPGQGLRLIYYSQIVNDFQKGDIAEGYSVSREKKESFPLTVTSAQKNPTAFYLCASSMGADPDTQYFGPGTRLTVL.

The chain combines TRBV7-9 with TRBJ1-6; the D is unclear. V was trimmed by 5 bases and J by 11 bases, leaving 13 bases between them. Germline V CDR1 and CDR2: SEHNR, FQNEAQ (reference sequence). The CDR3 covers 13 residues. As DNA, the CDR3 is TGTGCCAGCAGCCCATCCGGGCAAACACCCCTCCACTTT. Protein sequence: CASSPSGQTPLHF.

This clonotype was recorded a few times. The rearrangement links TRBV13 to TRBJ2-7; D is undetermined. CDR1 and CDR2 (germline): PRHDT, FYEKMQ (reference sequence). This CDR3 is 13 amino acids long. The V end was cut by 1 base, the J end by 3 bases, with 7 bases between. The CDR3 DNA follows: TGTGCCAGCAGCTTAGAACCTGTCTACGAGCAGTACTTC. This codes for CASSLEPVYEQYF.

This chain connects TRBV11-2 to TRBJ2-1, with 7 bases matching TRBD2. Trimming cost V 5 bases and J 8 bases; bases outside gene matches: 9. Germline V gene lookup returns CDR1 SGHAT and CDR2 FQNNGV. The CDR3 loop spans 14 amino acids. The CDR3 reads CASSRTSNRDEQFF. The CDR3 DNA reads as TGTGCCAGCAGCAGGACTAGTAATAGGGATGAGCAGTTCTTC. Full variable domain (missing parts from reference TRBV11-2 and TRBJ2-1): EAGVAQSPRYKIIEKRQSVAFWCNPISGHATLYWYQQILGQGPKLLIQFQNNGVVDDSQLPKDRFSAERLKGVDSTLKIQPAKLEDSAVYLCASSRTSNRDEQFFGPGTRLTVL.

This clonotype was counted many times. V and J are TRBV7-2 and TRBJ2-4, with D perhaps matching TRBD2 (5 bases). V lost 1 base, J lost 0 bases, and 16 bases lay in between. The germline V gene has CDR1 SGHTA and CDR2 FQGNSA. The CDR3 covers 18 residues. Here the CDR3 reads CASSLGPSQLTAKNIQYF. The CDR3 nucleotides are TGTGCCAGCAGCTTAGGCCCTAGCCAGCTTACAGCCAAAAACATTCAGTACTTC.

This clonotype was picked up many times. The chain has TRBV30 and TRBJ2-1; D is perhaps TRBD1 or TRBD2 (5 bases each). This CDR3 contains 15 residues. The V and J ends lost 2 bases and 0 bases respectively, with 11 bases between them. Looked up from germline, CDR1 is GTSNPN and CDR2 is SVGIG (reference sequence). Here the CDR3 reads CAWSSGLSSYNEQFF. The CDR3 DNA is TGTGCCTGGAGTTCGGGGCTTAGCTCCTACAATGAGCAGTTCTTC. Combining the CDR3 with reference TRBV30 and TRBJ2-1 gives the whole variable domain SQTIHQWPATLVQPVGSPLSLECTVEGTSNPNLYWYRQAAGRGLQLLFYSVGIGQISSEVPQNLSASRPQDRQFILSSKKLLLSDSGFYLCAWSSGLSSYNEQFFGPGTRLTVL.

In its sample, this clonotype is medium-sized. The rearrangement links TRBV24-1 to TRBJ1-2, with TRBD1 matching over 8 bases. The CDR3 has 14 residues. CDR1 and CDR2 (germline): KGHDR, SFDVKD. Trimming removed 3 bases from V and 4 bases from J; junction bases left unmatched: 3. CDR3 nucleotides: TGTGCCACCAGTGATCAGGGGGCCGGCTATGGCTACACCTTC. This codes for CATSDQGAGYGYTF.

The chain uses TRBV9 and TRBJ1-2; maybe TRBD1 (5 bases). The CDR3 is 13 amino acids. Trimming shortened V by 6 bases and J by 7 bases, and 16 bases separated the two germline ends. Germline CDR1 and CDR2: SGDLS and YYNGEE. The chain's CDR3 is CASTPGGWTGYTF. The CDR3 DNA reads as TGTGCCAGCACCCCGGGGGGGTGGACTGGCTACACCTTC.

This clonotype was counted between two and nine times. The CDR3 DNA follows: TGTGCCAGCAAAGGGGCGGGGAATGAGCAGTTCTTC. Translated: CASKGAGNEQFF. This chain links TRBV6-6 with TRBJ2-1, with D maybe TRBD2 (6 bases). V lost 7 bases and J lost 7, with 11 bases in between. The CDR3 has 12 residues. Germline V gives CDR1 MNHNY, CDR2 SVGAGI (reference sequence).

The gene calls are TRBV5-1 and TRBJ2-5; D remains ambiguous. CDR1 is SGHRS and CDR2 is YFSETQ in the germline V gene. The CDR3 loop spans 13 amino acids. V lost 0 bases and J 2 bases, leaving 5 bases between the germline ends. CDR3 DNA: TGCGCCAGCAGCTTGGCGGTTCAAGAGACCCAGTACTTC. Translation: CASSLAVQETQYF.

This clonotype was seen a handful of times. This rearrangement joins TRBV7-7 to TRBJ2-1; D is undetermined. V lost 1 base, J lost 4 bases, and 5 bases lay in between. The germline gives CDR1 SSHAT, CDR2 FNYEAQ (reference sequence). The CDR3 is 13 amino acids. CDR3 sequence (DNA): TGTGCCAGCAGCTTAGAATTGTACAATGAGCAGTTCTTC. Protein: CASSLELYNEQFF. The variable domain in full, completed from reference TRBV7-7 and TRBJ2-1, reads GAGVSQSPRYKVTKRGQDVTLRCDPISSHATLYWYQQALGQGPEFLTYFNYEAQPDKSGLPSDRFSAERPEGSISTLTIQRTEQRDSAMYRCASSLELYNEQFFGPGTRLTVL.

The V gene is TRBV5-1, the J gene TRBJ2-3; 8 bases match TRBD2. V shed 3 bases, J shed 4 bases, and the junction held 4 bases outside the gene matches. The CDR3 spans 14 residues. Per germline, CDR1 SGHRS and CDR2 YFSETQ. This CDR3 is CASSSAGEADTQYF. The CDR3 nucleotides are TGCGCCAGCAGCTCAGCGGGAGAAGCAGATACGCAGTATTTT.

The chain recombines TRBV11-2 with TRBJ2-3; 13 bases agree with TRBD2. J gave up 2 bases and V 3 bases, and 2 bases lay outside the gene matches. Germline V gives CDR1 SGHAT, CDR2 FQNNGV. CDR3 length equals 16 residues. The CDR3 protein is CASSFGLAGATDTQYF. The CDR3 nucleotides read TGTGCCAGCAGCTTCGGACTAGCGGGAGCCACAGATACGCAGTATTTT.

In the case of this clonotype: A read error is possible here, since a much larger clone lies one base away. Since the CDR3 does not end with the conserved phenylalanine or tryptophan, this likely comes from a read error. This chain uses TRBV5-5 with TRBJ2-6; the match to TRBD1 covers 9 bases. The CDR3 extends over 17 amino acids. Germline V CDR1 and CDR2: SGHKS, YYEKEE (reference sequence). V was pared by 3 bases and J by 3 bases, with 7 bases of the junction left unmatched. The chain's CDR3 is CASSSNRGQIGANVLTI. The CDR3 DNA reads TGTGCCAGCAGCTCCAACAGGGGGCAGATTGGGGCCAACGTCCTGACTATC.

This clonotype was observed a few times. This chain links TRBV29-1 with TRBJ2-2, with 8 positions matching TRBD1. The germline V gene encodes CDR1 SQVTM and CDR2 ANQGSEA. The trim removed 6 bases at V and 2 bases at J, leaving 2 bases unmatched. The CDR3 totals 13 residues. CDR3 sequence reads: CSVDRGNTGELFF. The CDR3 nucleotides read TGCAGCGTCGACAGGGGCAACACCGGGGAGCTGTTTTTT.

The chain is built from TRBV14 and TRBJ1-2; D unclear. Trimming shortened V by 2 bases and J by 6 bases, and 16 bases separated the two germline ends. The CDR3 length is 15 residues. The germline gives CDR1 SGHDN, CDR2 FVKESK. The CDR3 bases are TGTGCCAGCAGCCAAAGGATTGGCCTGAGGGATGGCTACACCTTC. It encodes CASSQRIGLRDGYTF.